This TCR beta chain was sequenced in a study of shared clonotypes between healthy human individuals. Within Nashville, Tennessee resided all donors, each a Caucasian adult. TCRdb's copy holds only in-frame clones and misses some; the assay was immunoSEQ multiplex PCR. This sample has over a million clones, with approximately 80% found just once. Germline V gene lookup returns CDR1 PRHDT and CDR2 FYEKMQ (reference sequence). With 4 bases removed from V and 7 bases from J, the gap between germline ends came to 13 bases. CDR3 size: 14 residues. Sequenced input: memory CD4+ T cells from PBMCs. Subset indicated: CD45RA-negative fraction. This sequence was found in a man aged 18 to 30 in good health. Some clones in this sample may be carry-over from other donors' samples. V gene TRBV13 combines with J gene TRBJ2-2; TRBD2 is a possible D gene (6 bases). The CDR3 DNA reads TGTGCCAGCAGCTCCCAAACGGGAGTCGGGGAGCTGTTTTTT. It encodes CASSSQTGVGELFF.